These T cell receptor beta chains were read from a single sample in a study of blood T cell repertoires in COVID-19. Only in-frame clones appear in the TCRdb table, and some are missing; sequencing was by immunoSEQ multiplex PCR. The sample lists some 100,000 clones, 88% occurring once. Sample: peripheral blood. The origin of the receptors is a woman aged 60-75 years with acute or convalescent COVID-19. Both conserved end residues are part of each CDR3. D genes are given only for firm matches. Expanded clones get a size class; other rows say once, few or many, or leave the size out.

>15|TRBJ1-4|.|TRBV2|.
TGTGCCAGCAGAGCCCAGGGACTAGCTAATGAAAAACTGTTTTTT
CASRAQGLANEKLFF
>13|TRBJ2-1|.|TRBV12-2|once
TGTGCAAGTCGCTTAGGCCTAGCGGACAAGCAGTTCTTC
CASRLGLADKQFF
>12|TRBJ1-1|.|TRBV19|once
TGTGCCAGTAGTGTAGGCAGGGCTGAAGCTTTCTTT
CASSVGRAEAFF
>13|TRBJ2-3|.|TRBV24-1|.
TGTGCCACCAGTAGGCAGGGTACAGATACGCAGTATTTT
CATSRQGTDTQYF
>15|TRBJ1-3|TRBD1|TRBV4-1|.
TGCGCCAGCAGCCCACGACAGGGAACTGGAAACACCATATATTTT
CASSPRQGTGNTIYF
>13|TRBJ1-1|.|TRBV19|.
TGTGCCAGTAGTATACGCCAATCCGGTGGAGCTTTCTTT
CASSIRQSGGAFF
>16|TRBJ2-2|TRBD2|TRBV27|.
TGTGCCAGCAGTTTCTCGACTAGCGGGACGTCCGGGGAGCTGTTTTTT
CASSFSTSGTSGELFF
>14|TRBJ1-4|.|TRBV28|.
TGTGCCAGCAGTTTAGGAGGAGAGGGTGAAAAACTGTTTTTT
CASSLGGEGEKLFF
>14|TRBJ1-2|TRBD1|TRBV28|.
TGTGCCAGCACCCTCGGACAGGGTAATTATGGCTACACCTTC
CASTLGQGNYGYTF
>15|TRBJ1-5|.|TRBV18|.
TGTGCCAGCTCACCCGTCGGGACAAGCAATCAGCCCCAGCATTTT
CASSPVGTSNQPQHF
>11|TRBJ1-2|.|TRBV28|.
TGTGCCAGCAGCCTCAGGCATGGCTACACCTTC
CASSLRHGYTF
>15|TRBJ2-1|TRBD2|TRBV11-2|.
TGTGCCAGCAGCTTAGATGGCCTAGCGGGAGCAGAGCAGTTCTTC
CASSLDGLAGAEQFF
>17|TRBJ2-2|.|TRBV27|once
TGTGCCAGCAGTTTACAGGCAGGGGCTTCCAACACCGGGGAGCTGTTTTTT
CASSLQAGASNTGELFF
>14|TRBJ2-7|.|TRBV29-1|.
TGCAGCGTTGCCGACTTGGGACATCCCTACGAGCAGTACTTC
CSVADLGHPYEQYF
>13|TRBJ2-3|.|TRBV7-9|few
TGTGCCAGCAGCTTTGGTCGGACAGATACGCAGTATTTT
CASSFGRTDTQYF
>15|TRBJ2-5|TRBD1|TRBV3-1/TRBV3-2|.
TGTGCCAGCAGCCCCCAACAGGGGGCCAAAGAGACCCAGTACTTC
CASSPQQGAKETQYF
>14|TRBJ1-1|TRBD1|TRBV7-8|.
TGTGCCAGCAGCTTAGGGGGGACAGTCACTGAAGCTTTCTTT
CASSLGGTVTEAFF
>14|TRBJ1-5|.|TRBV30|.
TGTGCCTGGAGTCGCAGGAATTCGTGGCAGCCCCAGCATTTT
CAWSRRNSWQPQHF
>14|TRBJ1-1|.|TRBV6-5|.
TGTGCCAGCAGTTACTCTTTTGCGGAATCTGAAGCTTTCTTT
CASSYSFAESEAFF
>14|TRBJ2-2|.|TRBV19|.
TGTGCCAGTAGTATAGATCGGAGAGCCGGGGAGCTGTTTTTT
CASSIDRRAGELFF
>13|TRBJ2-7|.|TRBV28|.
TGTGCCAGCAGTTTACCCCTTACCTACGAGCAGTACTTC
CASSLPLTYEQYF
>14|TRBJ1-2|.|TRBV9|.
TGTGCCAGCACCCCCGACAGTACTAACTATGGCTACACCTTC
CASTPDSTNYGYTF
>15|TRBJ2-2|TRBD1|TRBV19|.
TGTGCCACTGCGGGACAGGGGCTCACAACCGGGGAGCTGTTTTTT
CATAGQGLTTGELFF
>15|TRBJ1-5|.|TRBV3-1/TRBV3-2|.
TGTGCCAGCAGCCACGGTCGGCGGGGAGTGGAGCCCCAGCATTTT
CASSHGRRGVEPQHF
>16|TRBJ2-7|TRBD2|TRBV28|.
TGTGCCAGCAGTTTACTGAACGGGGCGGGAGGTTACGAGCAGTACTTC
CASSLLNGAGGYEQYF
>17|TRBJ1-3|.|TRBV7-2|.
TGTGCCAGCCGCGGGGGAGGTCGGCTATACTCTGGAAACACCATATATTTT
CASRGGGRLYSGNTIYF
>14|TRBJ2-7|TRBD1|TRBV13|.
TGTGCCAGCAGCTTGGACAGGGGTCCCTACGAGCAGTACTTC
CASSLDRGPYEQYF
>13|TRBJ2-7|.|TRBV6-6|.
TGTGCCAGCGAGCGGACCGGGGGCTACGAGCAGTACTTC
CASERTGGYEQYF
>13|TRBJ1-2|.|TRBV12-3/TRBV12-4|.
TGTGCCAGCAGTTTAGGAGGGACTCTGGGCTACACCTTC
CASSLGGTLGYTF
>15|TRBJ2-1|TRBD2|TRBV9|.
TGTGCCAGCAGCGCAACTAGCGGAGCCTACAATGAGCAGTTCTTC
CASSATSGAYNEQFF
>13|TRBJ2-7|TRBD1|TRBV19|.
TGTGCCAGTAGTACGACAGGGAACTACGAGCAGTACTTC
CASSTTGNYEQYF